Listed below are T cell receptor beta chains from one sample, sequenced in a study of T cell responses to AZD1222 COVID-19 vaccine. TCRdb keeps only in-frame clones here, not all; method: immunoSEQ multiplex PCR. This sample has 150,000 or so clones, with roughly nine tenths found just once. Here the sequenced sample was peripheral blood, taken 28 days after the second AZD1222 dose. The receptors were sampled from an adult who received the AZD1222 COVID-19 vaccine. The CDR3 runs from the conserved cysteine through the conserved F or W. The D gene is left open where the match is weak. Expanded clones are given a class, and other clones once, few, many or no size at all.

TRBJ1-5 - TRBV19 - CASSIGRGPSPQHF TGTGCCAGTAGTATCGGGCGGGGGCCCTCTCCCCAGCATTTT
TRBJ2-1 - TRBV19 - CASSPRRRGNEQFF TGTGCCAGTAGTCCTAGGCGGAGGGGCAATGAGCAGTTCTTC
TRBJ2-7 - TRBV5-6 - CASSFGRSGYEQYF TGTGCCAGCAGCTTCGGGAGATCGGGCTACGAGCAGTACTTC
TRBJ2-3 - TRBV27 TRBD2 CASSAGLAVDTQYF TGTGCCAGTTCAGCGGGACTAGCAGTAGATACGCAGTATTTT
TRBJ2-7 - TRBV3-1/TRBV3-2 TRBD1 CASSRSGTGFYEQYF TGTGCCAGCAGCCGCTCCGGGACAGGATTCTACGAGCAGTACTTC
TRBJ2-2 - TRBV6-5 - CASGQRAGELFF TGTGCCAGCGGACAGAGGGCCGGGGAGCTGTTTTTT
TRBJ2-7 - TRBV18 TRBD1 CASSDRDRGPYEQYF TGTGCCAGCTCAGATCGGGACAGGGGCCCCTACGAGCAGTACTTC
TRBJ1-4 - TRBV3-1/TRBV3-2 - CASSRNPKSLLNEKLFF TGTGCCAGCAGCCGAAACCCCAAGTCTTTATTAAATGAAAAACTGTTTTTT
TRBJ2-7 - TRBV11-3 - CASSLEGGAVVEQYF TGTGCCAGCAGCTTAGAAGGGGGGGCTGTCGTGGAGCAGTACTTC
TRBJ1-1 - TRBV10-3 - CAISEEVGAEAFF TGTGCCATCAGTGAGGAAGTGGGCGCTGAAGCTTTCTTT
TRBJ2-5 - TRBV18 - CASSPPEGRGTQYF TGTGCCAGCTCACCACCGGAGGGAAGGGGGACCCAGTACTTC
TRBJ1-2 - TRBV11-3 - CASSLVPGTELGYTF TGTGCCAGCAGCTTAGTTCCCGGGACTGAACTTGGCTACACCTTC
TRBJ1-1 - TRBV7-2 - CASSLQPRAEAFF TGTGCCAGCAGCTTACAGCCGAGGGCTGAAGCTTTCTTT
TRBJ2-1 few TRBV6-2/TRBV6-3 TRBD2 CASSSIGLATISYNEQFF TGTGCCAGCAGTTCCATAGGACTAGCGACAATCTCCTACAATGAGCAGTTCTTC
TRBJ2-1 few TRBV4-2 - CASSQDGGRRALGNEQFF TGTGCCAGCAGCCAAGATGGGGGGCGGCGGGCGTTGGGGAATGAGCAGTTCTTC
TRBJ2-7 - TRBV7-6 - CASSPETGFTYEQYF TGTGCCAGCAGCCCCGAGACAGGTTTTACCTACGAGCAGTACTTC
TRBJ2-3 - TRBV13 - CASSPKYTDTQYF TGTGCCAGCAGCCCCAAGTACACAGATACGCAGTATTTT
TRBJ1-4 - TRBV2 - CATRPGSEKLFF TGTGCCACCAGGCCTGGTAGTGAAAAACTGTTTTTT
TRBJ1-5 - TRBV7-6 - CASSLGTLDSNQPQHF TGTGCCAGCAGCTTAGGAACACTAGATAGCAATCAGCCCCAGCATTTT
TRBJ1-4 - TRBV6-5 TRBD1 CASSRTGGKLFF TGTGCCAGCAGCCGTACAGGGGGAAAACTGTTTTTT
TRBJ1-2 - TRBV7-2 - CASSLAGIGGYTF TGTGCCAGCAGCTTAGCAGGGATTGGTGGCTACACCTTC
TRBJ1-1 - TRBV5-1 TRBD1 CASSLRAGGMNTEAFF TGCGCCAGCAGCTTGAGGGCAGGGGGAATGAACACTGAAGCTTTCTTT
TRBJ2-3 - TRBV6-1 - CASSEVFTSTDTQYF TGTGCCAGCAGTGAGGTATTCACTAGCACAGATACGCAGTATTTT
TRBJ2-7 - TRBV3-1/TRBV3-2 TRBD1 CASSRKGGLSYEQYF TGTGCCAGCAGCCGGAAAGGGGGCCTCTCCTACGAGCAGTACTTC
TRBJ2-5 - TRBV29-1 - CSVAEMGTQYF TGCAGCGTTGCCGAGATGGGGACCCAGTACTTC
TRBJ1-5 - TRBV27 TRBD1 CASSSGTGASWGQPQHF TGTGCCAGCAGTTCCGGGACAGGGGCCTCTTGGGGTCAGCCCCAGCATTTT
TRBJ1-5 - TRBV2 TRBD1 CASSEDRGHQPQHF TGTGCCAGCAGCGAGGACAGGGGCCATCAGCCCCAGCATTTT
TRBJ2-1 - TRBV6-2/TRBV6-3 TRBD2 CASSLAGGPNNEQFF TGTGCCAGCAGTCTAGCGGGAGGGCCGAACAATGAGCAGTTCTTC
TRBJ2-7 - TRBV6-5 - CASSYSPQGYTYEQYF TGTGCCAGCAGTTACTCCCCCCAGGGTTATACTTACGAGCAGTACTTC
TRBJ1-1 once TRBV19 - CASRDSGNTEAFF TGTGCCAGCCGGGACTCGGGGAACACTGAAGCTTTCTTT
TRBJ1-4 - TRBV20-1 - CSARGDEKLFF TGCAGTGCTAGAGGTGATGAAAAACTGTTTTTT
TRBJ1-1 once TRBV15 - CATSRDRFKNTEAFF TGTGCCACCAGCAGAGATAGGTTCAAGAACACTGAAGCTTTCTTT
TRBJ2-7 - TRBV11-3 - CASSLIRVSYEQYF TGTGCCAGCAGCCTCATCAGGGTGTCCTACGAGCAGTACTTC
TRBJ2-5 - TRBV19 - CASSPMVWETQYF TGTGCCAGTAGCCCCATGGTTTGGGAGACCCAGTACTTC
TRBJ2-5 - TRBV3-1/TRBV3-2 TRBD1 CASSPVRTGWETQYF TGTGCCAGCAGCCCCGTGCGGACAGGGTGGGAGACCCAGTACTTC
TRBJ2-7 - TRBV6-5 - CASSYRGGASYEQYF TGTGCCAGCAGTTACAGGGGGGGCGCCTCCTACGAGCAGTACTTC
TRBJ1-1 - TRBV6-6 - CASSHRLQGVVTEAFF TGTGCCAGCAGTCACCGCCTACAGGGAGTAGTCACTGAAGCTTTCTTT
TRBJ2-5 - TRBV5-1 - CASSLGIGETQYF TGCGCCAGCAGCTTGGGGATCGGAGAGACCCAGTACTTC
TRBJ2-3 few TRBV6-4 TRBD2 CASSDSTSGGDTQYF TGTGCCAGCAGTGACTCGACTAGCGGGGGAGATACGCAGTATTTT
TRBJ1-3 once TRBV24-1 - CATSDSEGSGNTIYF TGTGCCACCAGTGATTCCGAGGGCTCTGGAAACACCATATATTTT
TRBJ2-3 - TRBV7-2 TRBD2 CASSLRQRGVPTNTDTQYF TGTGCCAGCAGCTTAAGGCAGCGGGGGGTCCCGACGAACACAGATACGCAGTATTTT
TRBJ1-3 - TRBV27 - CASSRGRGVDSGNTIYF TGTGCCAGCAGTCGGGGGAGGGGGGTTGACTCTGGAAACACCATATATTTT